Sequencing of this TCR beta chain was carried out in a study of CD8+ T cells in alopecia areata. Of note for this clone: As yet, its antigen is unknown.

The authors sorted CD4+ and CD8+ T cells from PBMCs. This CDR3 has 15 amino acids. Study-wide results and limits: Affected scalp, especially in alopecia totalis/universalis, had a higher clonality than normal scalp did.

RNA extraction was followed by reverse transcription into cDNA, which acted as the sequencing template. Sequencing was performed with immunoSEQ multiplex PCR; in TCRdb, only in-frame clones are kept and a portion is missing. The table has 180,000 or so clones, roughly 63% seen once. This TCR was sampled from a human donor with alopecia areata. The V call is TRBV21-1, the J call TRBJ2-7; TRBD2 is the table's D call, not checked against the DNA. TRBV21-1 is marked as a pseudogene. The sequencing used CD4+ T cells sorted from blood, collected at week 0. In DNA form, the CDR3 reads TGTGCCAGCAGCAAATTTCCAGGGAGGTGCAACGAGCAGTACTTC. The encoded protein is CASSKFPGRCNEQYF.